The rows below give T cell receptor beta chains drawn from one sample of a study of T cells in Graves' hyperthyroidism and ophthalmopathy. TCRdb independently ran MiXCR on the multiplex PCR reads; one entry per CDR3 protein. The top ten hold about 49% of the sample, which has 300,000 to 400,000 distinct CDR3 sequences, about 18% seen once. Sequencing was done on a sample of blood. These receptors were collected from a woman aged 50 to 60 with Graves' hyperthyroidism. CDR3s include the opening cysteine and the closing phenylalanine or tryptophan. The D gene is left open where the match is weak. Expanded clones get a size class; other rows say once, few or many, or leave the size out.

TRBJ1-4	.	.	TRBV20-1	CSARDPWTENEKLFF	TGCAGTGCTAGAGATCCCTGGACTGAGAATGAAAAACTGTTTTTT
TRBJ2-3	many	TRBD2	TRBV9	CASSVRAGVTDTQYF	TGTGCCAGCAGCGTCAGAGCGGGGGTCACAGATACGCAGTATTTT
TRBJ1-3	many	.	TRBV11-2	CASSTTAANTIYF	TGTGCCAGCAGCACCACAGCTGCAAACACCATATATTTT
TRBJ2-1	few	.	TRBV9	CASSASPGSCNEQFF	TGTGCCAGCAGCGCCTCCCCTGGGTCCTGCAATGAGCAGTTCTTC
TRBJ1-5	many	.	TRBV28	CASSLHQGNNQPQHF	TGTGCCAGCAGTTTGCACCAGGGGAACAATCAGCCCCAGCATTTT
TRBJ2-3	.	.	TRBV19	CASRLPDNLHPPYTQYF	TGTGCCAGTAGGCTGCCGGATAATCTACATCCCCCATATACGCAGTATTTT
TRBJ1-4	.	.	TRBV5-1	CASSLWAARDEKLFF	TGCGCCAGCAGCTTGTGGGCAGCGCGGGATGAAAAACTGTTTTTT
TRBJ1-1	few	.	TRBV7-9	CASSPPLPPNTEAFF	TGTGCCAGCAGCCCTCCACTTCCACCGAACACTGAAGCTTTCTTT
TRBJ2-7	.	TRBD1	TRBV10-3	CAISPGTGSGRAYEQYF	TGTGCCATCAGCCCCGGGACAGGGTCTGGGAGGGCCTACGAGCAGTACTTC
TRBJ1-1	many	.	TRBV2	CASSDDTNTEAFF	TGTGCCAGCAGTGACGATACGAACACTGAAGCTTTCTTT
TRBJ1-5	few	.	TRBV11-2	CASSSDNSNQPQHF	TGTGCCAGCAGCTCAGACAATAGCAATCAGCCCCAGCATTTT
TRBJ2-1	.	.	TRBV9	CASSVDGGRGEQFF	TGTGCCAGCAGCGTAGACGGGGGGCGGGGTGAGCAGTTCTTC
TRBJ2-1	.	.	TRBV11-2	CASSPRAVSYNEQFF	TGTGCCAGCAGCCCCCGAGCGGTCTCCTACAATGAGCAGTTCTTC
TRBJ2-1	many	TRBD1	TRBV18	CASSPRGQGYNEQFF	TGTGCCAGCTCACCTAGGGGACAGGGCTACAATGAGCAGTTCTTC
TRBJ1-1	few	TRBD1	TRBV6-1	CASNTGGTEAFF	TGTGCCAGCAATACAGGGGGAACTGAAGCTTTCTTT
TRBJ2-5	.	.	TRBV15	CATSRAVVQETQYF	TGTGCCACCAGCAGAGCTGTGGTACAAGAGACCCAGTACTTC
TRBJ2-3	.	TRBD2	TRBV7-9	CASSGTGGRYTDTQYF	TGTGCCAGCAGTGGAACGGGGGGGAGATACACAGATACGCAGTATTTT
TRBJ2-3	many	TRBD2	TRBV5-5	CASSGLAGTDTQYF	TGTGCCAGCAGCGGACTAGCGGGAACGGATACGCAGTATTTT
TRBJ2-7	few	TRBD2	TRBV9	CASSVTTGTSVNEQYF	TGTGCCAGCAGCGTAACGACCGGGACTAGCGTAAACGAGCAGTACTTC
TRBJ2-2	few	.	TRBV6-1	CASSGPLQGPDTGELFF	TGTGCCAGCAGTGGTCCACTACAGGGCCCGGACACCGGGGAGCTGTTTTTT
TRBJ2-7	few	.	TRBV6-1	CASSPDPSGTGYEQYF	TGTGCCAGCAGTCCGGACCCCTCAGGGACGGGATACGAGCAGTACTTC
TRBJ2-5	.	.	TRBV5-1	CASSPGAPINLETQYF	TGCGCCAGCAGCCCTGGGGCGCCCATTAACCTAGAGACCCAGTACTTC
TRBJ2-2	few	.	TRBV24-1	CATAPWGDTGELFF	TGTGCCACCGCGCCTTGGGGTGACACCGGGGAGCTGTTTTTT
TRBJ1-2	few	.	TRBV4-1	CASSQAPGSYYGYTF	TGCGCCAGCAGCCAAGCCCCGGGCAGCTACTATGGCTACACCTTC
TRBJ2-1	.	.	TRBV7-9	CASSYRAVSYNEQSF	TGTGCCAGCAGCTACAGGGCCGTCTCCTACAATGAGCAGTCCTTC
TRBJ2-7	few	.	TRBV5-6	CASSFGVGGHEQYF	TGTGCCAGCAGTTTCGGAGTCGGGGGCCACGAGCAGTACTTC
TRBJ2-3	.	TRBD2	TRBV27	CASSPGLAGGPGSDTQYF	TGTGCCAGCAGTCCCGGACTAGCGGGAGGGCCGGGGTCAGATACGCAGTATTTT
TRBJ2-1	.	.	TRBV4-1	CASSSRPQLGNEQFF	TGCGCCAGCAGCTCCCGACCCCAGCTGGGGAATGAGCAGTTCTTC
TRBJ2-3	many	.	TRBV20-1	CSASLLDTQYF	TGCAGTGCTAGCCTTTTGGATACGCAGTATTTT
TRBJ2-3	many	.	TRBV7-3	CASSKRNEDTQYF	TGTGCCAGCAGCAAAAGAAACGAGGATACGCAGTATTTT
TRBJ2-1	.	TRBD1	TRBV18	CASSPQGQGVNEQFF	TGTGCCAGCTCACCACAAGGACAGGGGGTCAATGAGCAGTTCTTC
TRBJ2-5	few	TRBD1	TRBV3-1	CASSLNRGTETQYF	TGTGCCAGCAGCCTTAACAGGGGGACGGAGACCCAGTACTTC
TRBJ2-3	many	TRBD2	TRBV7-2	CASSGRTSGRVADTQYF	TGTGCCAGCAGCGGGCGGACTAGCGGGAGGGTGGCAGATACGCAGTATTTT
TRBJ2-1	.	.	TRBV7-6	CASSPVGPYNEQFF	TGTGCCAGCAGCCCGGTGGGACCCTACAATGAGCAGTTCTTC
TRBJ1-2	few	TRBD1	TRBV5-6	CASRRTGRIVDYGYTF	TGTGCCAGCAGGCGGACAGGGAGGATCGTTGACTATGGCTACACCTTC
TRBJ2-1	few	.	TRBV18	CASSPRRGADEQFF	TGTGCCAGCTCACCCCGGAGGGGGGCCGATGAGCAGTTCTTC
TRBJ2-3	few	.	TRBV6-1	CASSGGGLATMNTQYF	TGTGCCAGCAGTGGGGGGGGGCTAGCCACTATGAATACGCAGTATTTT
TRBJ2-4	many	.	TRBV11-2	CASSSQGVGNIQYF	TGTGCCAGCAGCTCCCAGGGAGTGGGAAACATTCAGTACTTC
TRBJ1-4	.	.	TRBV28	CASSYGLVEKLFF	TGTGCCAGCAGTTACGGGCTGGTTGAAAAACTGTTTTTT
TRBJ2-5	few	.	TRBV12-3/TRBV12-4	CASSLSSHEGTQYF	TGTGCCAGCAGTTTATCTAGCCATGAGGGGACCCAGTACTTC
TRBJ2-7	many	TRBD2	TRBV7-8	CASSSNLGGGPYEQYF	TGTGCCAGCAGCTCGAATTTGGGGGGGGGACCCTACGAGCAGTACTTC
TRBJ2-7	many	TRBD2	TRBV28	CASSFSGYSGHSYEQYF	TGTGCCAGCAGTTTCTCTGGATATAGCGGGCACTCCTACGAGCAGTACTTC
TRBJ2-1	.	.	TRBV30	CAWQSIGTHEQFF	TGTGCCTGGCAATCTATAGGGACTCATGAGCAGTTCTTC
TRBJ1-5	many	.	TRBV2	CASSESQVNQPQHF	TGTGCCAGCAGTGAGTCCCAGGTCAATCAGCCCCAGCATTTT
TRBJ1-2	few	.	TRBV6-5	CASGDFGYTF	TGTGCCAGCGGAGATTTTGGCTACACCTTC
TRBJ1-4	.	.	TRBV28	CASSSAARGIEKLFF	TGTGCCAGCAGTTCGGCGGCCCGGGGGATCGAAAAACTGTTTTTT
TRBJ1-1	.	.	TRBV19	CASSKTGRSEALF	TGTGCCAGTAGTAAAACGGGACGGTCTGAAGCTCTCTTT
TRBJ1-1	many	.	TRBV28	CASSRGHEAFF	TGTGCCAGCAGCCGGGGACATGAAGCTTTCTTT
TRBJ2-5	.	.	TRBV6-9	CASSYFQETQYF	TGTGCCAGCAGTTACTTTCAAGAGACCCAGTACTTC
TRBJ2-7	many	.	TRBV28	CASSLEADFKSGEQYF	TGTGCCAGCAGTTTAGAGGCGGACTTCAAATCGGGGGAGCAGTACTTC
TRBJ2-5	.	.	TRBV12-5	CASGYDSQETQYF	TGTGCTAGTGGTTACGACAGCCAAGAGACCCAGTACTTC
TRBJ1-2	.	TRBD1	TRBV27	CASSFSPGGGDGYTF	TGTGCCAGCAGTTTCAGTCCAGGGGGGGGGGATGGCTACACCTTC
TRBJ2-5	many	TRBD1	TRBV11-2	CASSPRYLRDRGQETQYF	TGTGCCAGCAGCCCAAGATATTTACGGGACAGGGGACAAGAGACCCAGTACTTC
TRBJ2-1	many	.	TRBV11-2	CASSLQGSYNEQFF	TGTGCCAGCAGCTTACAGGGCTCCTACAATGAGCAGTTCTTC